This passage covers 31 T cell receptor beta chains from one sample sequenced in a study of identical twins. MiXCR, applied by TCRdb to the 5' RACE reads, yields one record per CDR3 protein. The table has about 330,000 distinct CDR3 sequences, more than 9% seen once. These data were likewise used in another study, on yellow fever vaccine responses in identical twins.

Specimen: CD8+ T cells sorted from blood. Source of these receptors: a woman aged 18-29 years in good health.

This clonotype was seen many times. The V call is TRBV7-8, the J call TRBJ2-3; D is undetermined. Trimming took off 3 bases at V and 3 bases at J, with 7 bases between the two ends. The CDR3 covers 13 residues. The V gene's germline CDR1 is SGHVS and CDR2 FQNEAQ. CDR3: CASSFLITDTQYF. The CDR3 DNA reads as TGTGCCAGCAGCTTTTTGATAACAGATACGCAGTATTTT. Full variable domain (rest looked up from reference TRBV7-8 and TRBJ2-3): GAGVSQSPRYKVAKRGQDVALRCDPISGHVSLFWYQQALGQGPEFLTYFQNEAQLDKSGLPSDRFFAERPEGSVSTLKIQRTQQEDSAVYLCASSFLITDTQYFGPGTRLTVL.

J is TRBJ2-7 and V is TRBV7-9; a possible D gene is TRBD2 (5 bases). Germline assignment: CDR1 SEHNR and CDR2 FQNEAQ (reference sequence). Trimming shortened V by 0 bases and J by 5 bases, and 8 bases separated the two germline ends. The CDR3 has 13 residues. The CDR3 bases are TGTGCCAGCAGCTTAGCGCTGGAGGACGAGCAGTACTTC. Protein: CASSLALEDEQYF.

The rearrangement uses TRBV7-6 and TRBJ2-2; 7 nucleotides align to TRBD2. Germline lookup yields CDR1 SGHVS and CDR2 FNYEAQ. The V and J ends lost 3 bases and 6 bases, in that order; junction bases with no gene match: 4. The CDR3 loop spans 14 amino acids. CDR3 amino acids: CASSLGGGAGELFF. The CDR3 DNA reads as TGTGCCAGCAGCTTGGGCGGGGGAGCCGGGGAGCTGTTTTTT.

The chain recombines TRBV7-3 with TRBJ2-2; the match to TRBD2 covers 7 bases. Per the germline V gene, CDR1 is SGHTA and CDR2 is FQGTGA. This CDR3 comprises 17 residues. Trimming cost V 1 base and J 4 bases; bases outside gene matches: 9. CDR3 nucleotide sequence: TGTGCCAGCAGCTTAATCGGCGGGAGAACGGGCACCGGGGAGCTGTTTTTT. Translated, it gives CASSLIGGRTGTGELFF.

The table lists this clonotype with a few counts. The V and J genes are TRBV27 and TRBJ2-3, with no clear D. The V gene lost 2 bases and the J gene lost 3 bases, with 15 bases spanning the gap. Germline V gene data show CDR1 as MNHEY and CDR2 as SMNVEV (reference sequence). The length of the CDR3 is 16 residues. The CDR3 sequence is CASSLGSGWETDTQYF. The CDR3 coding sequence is TGTGCCAGCAGTTTAGGCTCAGGCTGGGAAACAGATACGCAGTATTTT.

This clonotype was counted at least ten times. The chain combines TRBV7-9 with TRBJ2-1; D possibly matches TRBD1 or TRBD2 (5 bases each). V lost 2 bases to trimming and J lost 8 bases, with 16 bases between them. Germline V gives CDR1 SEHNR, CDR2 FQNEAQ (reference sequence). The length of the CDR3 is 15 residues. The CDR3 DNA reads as TGTGCCAGCAGCTTACCGGGACCTTTCCCCCATGAGCAGTTCTTC. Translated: CASSLPGPFPHEQFF.

The CDR3 DNA reads as TGTGCATCAGGGGAATCGAACACCGGGGAGCTGTTTTTT. This translates into CASGESNTGELFF. The chain joins TRBV11-3 to TRBJ2-2; tentatively, D is TRBD1 (6 bases). CDR1 SGHNT and CDR2 YENEEA come from the germline V gene. There are 13 residues in the CDR3.

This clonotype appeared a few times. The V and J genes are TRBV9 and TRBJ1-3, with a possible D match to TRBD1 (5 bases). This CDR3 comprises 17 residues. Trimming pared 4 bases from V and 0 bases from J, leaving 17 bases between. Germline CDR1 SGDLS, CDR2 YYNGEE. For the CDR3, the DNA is TGTGCCAGCAGCTCGACCTGGGGGGAGAGCTCTGGAAACACCATATATTTT. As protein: CASSSTWGESSGNTIYF. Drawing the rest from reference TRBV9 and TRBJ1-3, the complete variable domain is DSGVTQTPKHLITATGQRVTLRCSPRSGDLSVYWYQQSLDQGLQFLIQYYNGEERAKGNILERFSAQQFPDLHSELNLSSLELGDSALYFCASSSTWGESSGNTIYFGEGSWLTVV.

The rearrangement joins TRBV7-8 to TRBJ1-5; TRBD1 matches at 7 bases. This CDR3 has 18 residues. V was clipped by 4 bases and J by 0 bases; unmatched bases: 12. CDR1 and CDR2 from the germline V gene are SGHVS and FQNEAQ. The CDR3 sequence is CASSSSRTGDYSNQPQHF. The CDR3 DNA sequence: TGTGCCAGCAGCTCATCCCGGACAGGAGATTATAGCAATCAGCCCCAGCATTTT.

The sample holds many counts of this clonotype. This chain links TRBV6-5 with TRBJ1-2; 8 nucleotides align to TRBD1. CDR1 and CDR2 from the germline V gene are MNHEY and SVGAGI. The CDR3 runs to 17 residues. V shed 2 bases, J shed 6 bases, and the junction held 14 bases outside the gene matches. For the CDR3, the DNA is TGTGCCAGCAGTTACGGTGCGCCGGACAGGGTGGTGCATGGCTACACCTTC. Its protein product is CASSYGAPDRVVHGYTF.

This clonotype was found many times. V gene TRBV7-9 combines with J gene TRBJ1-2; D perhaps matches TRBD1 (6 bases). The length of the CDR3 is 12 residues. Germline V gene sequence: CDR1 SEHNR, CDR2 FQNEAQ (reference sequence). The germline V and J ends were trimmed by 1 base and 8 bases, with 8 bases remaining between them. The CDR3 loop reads CASSLDDRGYTF. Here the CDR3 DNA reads TGTGCCAGCAGCTTAGACGACAGGGGCTACACCTTC. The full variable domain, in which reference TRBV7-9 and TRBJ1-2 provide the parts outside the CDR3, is DTGVSQNPRHKITKRGQNVTFRCDPISEHNRLYWYRQTLGQGPEFLTYFQNEAQLEKSRLLSDRFSAERPKGSFSTLEIQRTEQGDSAMYLCASSLDDRGYTFGSGTRLTVV.

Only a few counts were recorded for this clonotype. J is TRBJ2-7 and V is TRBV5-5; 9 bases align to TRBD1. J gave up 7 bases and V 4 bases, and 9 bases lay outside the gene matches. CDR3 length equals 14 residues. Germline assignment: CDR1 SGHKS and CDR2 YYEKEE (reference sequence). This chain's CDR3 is CASSDGTGPREQYF. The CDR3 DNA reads TGTGCCAGCAGCGACGGGACAGGGCCGAGGGAGCAGTACTTC.

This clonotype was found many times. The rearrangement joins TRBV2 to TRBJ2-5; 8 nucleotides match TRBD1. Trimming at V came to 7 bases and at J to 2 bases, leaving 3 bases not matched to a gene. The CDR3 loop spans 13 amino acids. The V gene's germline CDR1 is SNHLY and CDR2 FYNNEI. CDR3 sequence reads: CASNRGNQETQYF. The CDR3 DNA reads TGTGCCAGCAACAGGGGGAATCAAGAGACCCAGTACTTC.

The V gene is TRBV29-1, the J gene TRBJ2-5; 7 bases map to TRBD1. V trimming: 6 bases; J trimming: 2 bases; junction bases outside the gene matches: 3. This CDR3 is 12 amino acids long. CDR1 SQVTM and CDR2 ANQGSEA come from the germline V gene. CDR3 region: CSVTRGQETQYF. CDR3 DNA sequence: TGCAGCGTGACCAGGGGGCAAGAGACCCAGTACTTC.

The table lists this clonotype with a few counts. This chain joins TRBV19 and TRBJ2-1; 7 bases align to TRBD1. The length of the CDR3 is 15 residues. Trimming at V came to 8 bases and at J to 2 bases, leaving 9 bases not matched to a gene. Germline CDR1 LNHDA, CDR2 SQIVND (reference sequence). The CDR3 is CASVGRGNTYNEQFF. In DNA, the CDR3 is TGTGCCAGTGTGGGCAGGGGGAATACCTACAATGAGCAGTTCTTC.

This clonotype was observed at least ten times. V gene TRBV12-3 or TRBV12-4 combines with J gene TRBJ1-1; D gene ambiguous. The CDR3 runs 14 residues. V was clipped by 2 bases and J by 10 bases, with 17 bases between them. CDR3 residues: CASSLLDWNWVAFF. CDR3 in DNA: TGTGCCAGCAGTTTACTGGACTGGAACTGGGTAGCTTTCTTT.

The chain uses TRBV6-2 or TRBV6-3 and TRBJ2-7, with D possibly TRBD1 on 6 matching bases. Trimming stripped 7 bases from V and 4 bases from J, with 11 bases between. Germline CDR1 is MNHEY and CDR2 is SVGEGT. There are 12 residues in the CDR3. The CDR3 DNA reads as TGTGCCAGCATGGGGGCGAGATACGAGCAGTACTTC. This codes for CASMGARYEQYF.

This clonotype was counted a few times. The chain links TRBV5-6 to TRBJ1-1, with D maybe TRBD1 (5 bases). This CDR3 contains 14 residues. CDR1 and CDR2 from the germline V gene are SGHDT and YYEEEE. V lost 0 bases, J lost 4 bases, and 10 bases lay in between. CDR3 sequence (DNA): TGTGCCAGCAGCTTGGAAGGGGTTCGCACTGAAGCTTTCTTT. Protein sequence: CASSLEGVRTEAFF.

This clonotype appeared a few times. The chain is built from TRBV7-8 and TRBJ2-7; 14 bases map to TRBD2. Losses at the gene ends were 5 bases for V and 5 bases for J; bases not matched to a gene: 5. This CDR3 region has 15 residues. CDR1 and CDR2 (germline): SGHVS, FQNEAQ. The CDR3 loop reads CASSGPGLAGDEQYF. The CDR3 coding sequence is TGTGCCAGCAGCGGCCCGGGACTAGCGGGAGACGAGCAGTACTTC.

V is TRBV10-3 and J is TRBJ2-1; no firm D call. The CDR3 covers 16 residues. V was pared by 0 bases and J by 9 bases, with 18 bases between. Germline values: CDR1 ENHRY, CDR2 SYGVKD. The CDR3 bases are TGTGCCATCAGTGAGTCGATTGGGTCAGAACGATTTGAGCAGTTCTTC. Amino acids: CAISESIGSERFEQFF.

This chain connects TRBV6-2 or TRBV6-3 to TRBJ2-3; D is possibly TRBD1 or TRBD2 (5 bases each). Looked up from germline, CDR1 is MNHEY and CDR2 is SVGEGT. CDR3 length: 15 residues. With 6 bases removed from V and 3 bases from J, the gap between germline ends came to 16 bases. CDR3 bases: TGTGCCAGCAGAGACGTGGGGGACGGAACAGATACGCAGTATTTT. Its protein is CASRDVGDGTDTQYF.

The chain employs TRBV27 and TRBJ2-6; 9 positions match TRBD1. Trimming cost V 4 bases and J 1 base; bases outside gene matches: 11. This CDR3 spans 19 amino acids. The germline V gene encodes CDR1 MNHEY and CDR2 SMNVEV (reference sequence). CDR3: CASSSAPDRGLSGANVLTF. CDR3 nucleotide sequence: TGTGCCAGCAGTTCCGCCCCGGACAGGGGATTATCTGGGGCCAACGTCCTGACTTTC.

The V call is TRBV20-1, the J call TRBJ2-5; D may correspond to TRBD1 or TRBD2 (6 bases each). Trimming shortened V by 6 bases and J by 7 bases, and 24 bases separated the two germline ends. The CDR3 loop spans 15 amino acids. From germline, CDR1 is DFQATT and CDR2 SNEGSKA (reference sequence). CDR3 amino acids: CSARPYGGPPRTQYF. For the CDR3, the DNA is TGCAGTGCCAGACCCTACGGGGGCCCTCCGCGGACCCAGTACTTC.

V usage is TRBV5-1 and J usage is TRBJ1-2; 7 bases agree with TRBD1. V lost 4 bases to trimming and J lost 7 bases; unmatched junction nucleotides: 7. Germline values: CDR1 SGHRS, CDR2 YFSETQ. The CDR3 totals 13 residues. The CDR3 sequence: CASSPGQQGGYTF. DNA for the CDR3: TGCGCCAGCAGCCCGGGACAGCAGGGTGGCTACACCTTC.

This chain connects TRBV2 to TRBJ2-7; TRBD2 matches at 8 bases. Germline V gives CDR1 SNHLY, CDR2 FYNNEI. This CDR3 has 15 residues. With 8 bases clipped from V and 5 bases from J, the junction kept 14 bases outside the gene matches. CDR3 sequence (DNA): TGTGCCAGCTCCAGTGAGGCCAGCGGGAGCCACGAGCAGTACTTC. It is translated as CASSSEASGSHEQYF.

The CDR3 sequence is CASSLVAWTRTYEQYV. The CDR3, as DNA: TGTGCCAGCAGCCTAGTGGCGTGGACTCGAACCTACGAGCAGTACGTC. The chain joins TRBV11-1 to TRBJ2-7; D might be TRBD2 (5 bases). V lost 5 bases and J lost 2, with 19 bases in between. CDR1 is SGHAT and CDR2 is FQDESV in the germline V gene (reference sequence). CDR3 length: 16 residues.

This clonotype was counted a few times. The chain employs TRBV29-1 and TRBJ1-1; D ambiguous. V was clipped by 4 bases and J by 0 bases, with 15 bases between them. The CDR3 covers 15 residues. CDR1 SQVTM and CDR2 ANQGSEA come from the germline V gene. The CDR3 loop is CSVAPSWEMNTEAFF. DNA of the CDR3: TGCAGCGTTGCCCCCTCTTGGGAAATGAACACTGAAGCTTTCTTT.

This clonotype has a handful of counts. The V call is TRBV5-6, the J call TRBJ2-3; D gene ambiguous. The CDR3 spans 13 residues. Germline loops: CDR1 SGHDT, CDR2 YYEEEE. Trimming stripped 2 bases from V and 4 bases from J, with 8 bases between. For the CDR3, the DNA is TGTGCCAGCAGCTTCGACATCGCAGATACGCAGTATTTT. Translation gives CASSFDIADTQYF.

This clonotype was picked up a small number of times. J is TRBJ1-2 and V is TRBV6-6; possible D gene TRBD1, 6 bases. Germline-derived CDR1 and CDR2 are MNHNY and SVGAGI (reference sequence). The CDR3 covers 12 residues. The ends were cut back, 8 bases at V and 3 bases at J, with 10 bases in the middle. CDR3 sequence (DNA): TGTGCCAGCGGCCACAGGGACTATGGCTACACCTTC. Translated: CASGHRDYGYTF.

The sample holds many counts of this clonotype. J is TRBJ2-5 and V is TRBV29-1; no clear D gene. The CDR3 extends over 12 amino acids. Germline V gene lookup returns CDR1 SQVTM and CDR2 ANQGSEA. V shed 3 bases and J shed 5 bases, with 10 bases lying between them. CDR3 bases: TGCAGCGTTGAGGGCGCATGGGAGACCCAGTACTTC. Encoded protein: CSVEGAWETQYF.

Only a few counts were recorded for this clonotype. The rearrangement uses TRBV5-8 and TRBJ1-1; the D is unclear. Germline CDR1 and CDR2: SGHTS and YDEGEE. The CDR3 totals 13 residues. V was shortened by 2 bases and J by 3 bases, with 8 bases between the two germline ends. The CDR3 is CASSFEAYTEAFF. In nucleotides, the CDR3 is TGTGCCAGCAGCTTTGAGGCCTACACTGAAGCTTTCTTT.